The clone carrying this TCR beta chain was recorded a few times. The identical CDR3 is also encoded by other nucleotide sequences in the sample. The sample is drawn from a study of shared clonotypes between healthy human individuals. Clones were sequenced by immunoSEQ multiplex PCR, and TCRdb holds only the in-frame ones, with some missing. The table records about 2.4 million clones, approximately 94% of them present only once. Germline assignment: CDR1 SGDLS and CDR2 YYNGEE. This CDR3 contains 14 residues. The V end was cut by 0 bases, the J end by 1 base, with 7 bases between. The chain uses TRBV9 and TRBJ1-1; D is ambiguous. The specimen was naive CD4+ T cells from PBMCs. Subset meaning: CD45RA+ positively selected. The source of this sequence is a man aged 18-30 years in good health. Some clones in this sample may be carry-over from other donors' samples. The CDR3 loop reads CASSVGTGNTEAFF. The DNA for the CDR3 is TGTGCCAGCAGCGTAGGGACGGGGAACACTGAAGCTTTCTTT.